A single sample is the source of the 26 T cell receptor beta chains below, sequenced in a study of cytomegalovirus exposure and HLA in healthy donors. 60 Vbeta and 13 Jbeta primers were used in PCR. Produced via immunoSEQ multiplex PCR; TCRdb's table is partial and in-frame only. The repertoire table contains approximately 51,000 clones. The sample was PBMCs. The receptors here all came from a man in his forties or fifties in good health and CMV-seropositive.

The V and J genes are TRBV7-3 and TRBJ2-2; the D is unclear. This CDR3 is built from 14 residues. V dropped 2 bases and J dropped 7 bases, with 11 bases sitting between them. Per the germline V gene, CDR1 is SGHTA and CDR2 is FQGTGA. The CDR3 sequence is CASSLGPTGGELFF. The CDR3 DNA sequence: TGTGCCAGCAGCTTAGGGCCCACCGGCGGGGAGCTGTTTTTT.

The J gene is TRBJ2-3, the V gene TRBV5-1; TRBD1 might be the D (5 bases). Trimming took 1 base from V and 3 from J, leaving 15 bases between them. The CDR3 is 16 amino acids. Germline CDR1 and CDR2: SGHRS and YFSETQ. The CDR3 DNA sequence: TGCGCCAGCAGCTTGCTCGCAGGGTCGGAGACAGATACGCAGTATTTT. Amino acid sequence: CASSLLAGSETDTQYF.

For the CDR3, the DNA is TGTGCCAGCAGCCCCGAGTCCACCGGGGAGCTGTTTTTT. Its protein product is CASSPESTGELFF. The rearrangement joins TRBV4-2 to TRBJ2-2, with D hard to call. Germline CDR1 LGHNA, CDR2 YNFKEQ. V lost 4 bases, J lost 4 bases, and 7 bases lay in between. The CDR3 runs 13 residues.

This chain uses TRBV5-6 with TRBJ1-2, with 7 bases lining up with TRBD1. J gave up 0 bases and V 3 bases, and 2 bases lay outside the gene matches. Germline V gene sequence: CDR1 SGHDT, CDR2 YYEEEE. The CDR3 runs to 14 residues. The CDR3 loop reads CASSWGQSNYGYTF. The CDR3 DNA reads TGTGCCAGCAGCTGGGGACAGTCTAACTATGGCTACACCTTC.

This clone registers medium-sized by frequency. The chain uses TRBV7-9 and TRBJ1-2, with 7 bases lining up with TRBD1. J lost 8 bases, V lost 1 base, and 7 bases had no gene match. Germline lookup yields CDR1 SEHNR and CDR2 FQNEAQ (reference sequence). There are 14 residues in the CDR3. The CDR3 loop is CASSLGGGGLGYTF. CDR3 bases: TGTGCCAGCAGCTTAGGAGGAGGGGGCCTCGGCTACACCTTC.

The V call is TRBV6-5, the J call TRBJ2-7; 11 nucleotides match TRBD2. This CDR3 has 16 amino acids. The V gene end was trimmed by 0 bases and the J gene end by 4 bases; junction bases not matched to a gene: 5. Germline V gives CDR1 MNHEY, CDR2 SVGAGI. CDR3 DNA sequence: TGTGCCAGCAGTTACTCGAAAACTAGCGGGAGTTACGAGCAGTACTTC. Its translation is CASSYSKTSGSYEQYF.

The chain uses TRBV25-1 and TRBJ2-2; D remains unclear. The V end lost 4 bases, the J end lost 4 bases, and 10 bases lay between the germline ends. CDR1 is MGHDK and CDR2 is SYGVNS in the germline V gene. The CDR3 runs to 14 residues. The CDR3: CASSGAASTGELFF. The CDR3 DNA sequence: TGTGCCAGCAGTGGCGCCGCGAGCACCGGGGAGCTGTTTTTT.

This rearrangement joins TRBV30 to TRBJ1-4; D unresolved. V shed 3 bases and J shed 8 bases, with 13 bases lying between them. From germline, CDR1 is GTSNPN and CDR2 SVGIG (reference sequence). CDR3 length: 13 amino acids. The CDR3 region is CAWRAGREEKLFF. The CDR3 DNA reads TGTGCCTGGAGAGCCGGAAGGGAGGAAAAACTGTTTTTT.

As for this clone: Other DNA sequences in the sample encode the same CDR3. The gene calls are TRBV29-1 and TRBJ2-1; D ambiguous. Germline assignment: CDR1 SQVTM and CDR2 ANQGSEA. V gave up 5 bases and J gave up 4 bases, with 6 bases separating them. This CDR3 has 11 residues. DNA of the CDR3: TGCAGCGTTTTTCAGTACAATGAGCAGTTCTTC. As protein: CSVFQYNEQFF.

The chain employs TRBV19 and TRBJ2-5, with 11 bases aligning to TRBD2. Losses at the gene ends were 1 base for V and 1 base for J; bases not matched to a gene: 2. This CDR3 has 16 amino acids. CDR1 and CDR2 (germline): LNHDA, SQIVND (reference sequence). The CDR3 loop reads CASSIGLAGGQETQYF. The CDR3 DNA is TGTGCCAGTAGTATAGGGCTAGCGGGAGGCCAAGAGACCCAGTACTTC.

This sequence joins TRBV28 and TRBJ2-1, with 9 bases matching TRBD2. J lost 4 bases, V lost 4 bases, and 11 bases had no gene match. The CDR3 has 17 amino acids. Germline V CDR1 and CDR2: MDHEN, SYDVKM. CDR3 residues: CASSSPPTSGGYNEQFF. CDR3 DNA sequence: TGTGCCAGCAGTTCCCCCCCGACTAGCGGAGGATACAATGAGCAGTTCTTC.

The chain has TRBV28 and TRBJ2-3; 13 nucleotides align to TRBD2. This CDR3 spans 17 amino acids. Germline V lookup: CDR1 MDHEN, CDR2 SYDVKM. Trimming cost V 2 bases and J 10 bases; bases outside gene matches: 12. This CDR3 reads CASSLRTSGRGIPAQYF. CDR3 DNA: TGTGCCAGCAGTTTAAGGACTAGCGGGAGAGGTATCCCCGCGCAGTATTTT.

The chain combines TRBV18 with TRBJ1-2; the match to TRBD1 covers 10 bases. Germline V lookup: CDR1 KGHSH, CDR2 LQKENI. The V gene end was trimmed by 0 bases and the J gene end by 4 bases; junction bases not matched to a gene: 5. This CDR3 contains 16 residues. The CDR3 loop reads CASSPPGQGLGYGYTF. For the CDR3, the DNA is TGTGCCAGCTCACCACCGGGACAGGGGCTGGGCTATGGCTACACCTTC.

This rearrangement joins TRBV7-6 to TRBJ2-5; no definite D call. CDR3 length: 13 amino acids. V lost 5 bases, J lost 3 bases, and 10 bases lay in between. The germline V gene has CDR1 SGHVS and CDR2 FNYEAQ. CDR3 in amino acids: CASSLTPEETQYF. CDR3 DNA: TGTGCCAGCAGCCTAACTCCCGAAGAGACCCAGTACTTC.

V is TRBV4-1 and J is TRBJ2-3; a weak D match, TRBD1 (6 bases). The CDR3 covers 15 residues. V was trimmed by 1 base and J by 8 bases, leaving 16 bases between them. Germline values: CDR1 MGHRA, CDR2 YSYEKL. Here the CDR3 reads CASSQVEGVGTTQYF. The CDR3 nucleotides are TGCGCCAGCAGCCAAGTTGAGGGGGTGGGGACTACGCAGTATTTT.

This chain joins TRBV18 and TRBJ1-5; D unclear. Germline V gene lookup returns CDR1 KGHSH and CDR2 LQKENI. V was shortened by 6 bases and J by 1 base, with 7 bases between the two germline ends. The CDR3 is made up of 13 amino acids. In DNA form, the CDR3 reads TGTGCCAGCTCGGAGCTCAGCAATCAGCCCCAGCATTTT. As protein: CASSELSNQPQHF.

This rearrangement joins TRBV7-9 to TRBJ1-1; no reliable D call. The CDR3 runs to 12 residues. The V gene's germline CDR1 is SEHNR and CDR2 FQNEAQ (reference sequence). Between the trimmed V and J ends, which lost 3 bases and 4 bases, there was a span of 6 bases. CDR3 DNA: TGTGCCAGCAGCTTCGGGGTCACTGAAGCTTTCTTT. This sequence encodes CASSFGVTEAFF. The whole variable domain, remainder taken from reference TRBV7-9 and TRBJ1-1, is DTGVSQNPRHKITKRGQNVTFRCDPISEHNRLYWYRQTLGQGPEFLTYFQNEAQLEKSRLLSDRFSAERPKGSFSTLEIQRTEQGDSAMYLCASSFGVTEAFFGQGTRLTVV.

The J gene is TRBJ1-5, the V gene TRBV5-5, with 7 bases that match TRBD1. This CDR3 is 15 amino acids long. Per germline, CDR1 SGHKS and CDR2 YYEKEE (reference sequence). V lost 0 bases and J lost 5; bases outside the gene matches: 5. CDR3 sequence reads: CASSLGQGNYQPQHF. CDR3 coding DNA: TGTGCCAGCAGCTTGGGACAGGGTAACTATCAGCCCCAGCATTTT.

The chain links TRBV19 to TRBJ2-6; 7 bases line up with TRBD1. With V trimmed by 5 bases and J by 0 bases, 7 bases remained unmatched. The germline CDR1 and CDR2 sequences are LNHDA and SQIVND (reference sequence). This CDR3 spans 17 amino acids. CDR3 sequence (DNA): TGTGCCAGTAGTCCCCGGGACAGTCGCTCTGGGGCCAACGTCCTGACTTTC. This sequence encodes CASSPRDSRSGANVLTF.

The chain has TRBV29-1 and TRBJ2-2; a weak D match, TRBD1 (5 bases). The CDR3 has 12 residues. Germline CDR1 is SQVTM and CDR2 is ANQGSEA. Deletions cut 7 bases from V and 1 base from J, with 7 bases between. CDR3 sequence reads: CSARVNTGELFF. In DNA, the CDR3 is TGCAGCGCCAGGGTGAACACCGGGGAGCTGTTTTTT.

The chain combines TRBV9 with TRBJ2-1; 8 bases map to TRBD2. The ends lost 0 bases at V and 3 bases at J; junction bases unmatched: 5. Germline V lookup: CDR1 SGDLS, CDR2 YYNGEE. The CDR3 loop spans 16 amino acids. The CDR3 protein is CASSVEGSGSYNEQFF. The CDR3 nucleotides read TGTGCCAGCAGCGTAGAGGGGAGCGGGAGCTACAATGAGCAGTTCTTC.

The chain combines TRBV4-1 with TRBJ2-1; D gene ambiguous. Germline-derived CDR1 and CDR2 are MGHRA and YSYEKL. The CDR3 is 16 amino acids. V shed 0 bases and J shed 0 bases, with 9 bases lying between them. CDR3 sequence (DNA): TGCGCCAGCAGCCAAGAGGTCCCTAGCTCCTACAATGAGCAGTTCTTC. It encodes CASSQEVPSSYNEQFF.

The J gene is TRBJ2-7, the V gene TRBV6-1; TRBD1 aligns across 10 bases. V dropped 2 bases and J dropped 2; count of bases not matched to a gene: 3. CDR1 and CDR2 from the germline V gene are MNHNS and SASEGT. The CDR3 runs to 15 residues. The CDR3 reads CASSEIGQGAYEQYF. The CDR3 DNA is TGTGCCAGCAGTGAAATAGGACAGGGGGCCTACGAGCAGTACTTC.

J is TRBJ1-5 and V is TRBV30, with D possibly TRBD1 on 6 matching bases. Trimming cost V 1 base and J 5 bases, with 12 bases left between them. CDR3 size: 14 residues. Germline CDR1 and CDR2: GTSNPN and SVGIG (reference sequence). This chain's CDR3 is CAWSEAGAYQPQHF. The DNA of the CDR3 is TGTGCCTGGAGTGAGGCAGGGGCTTATCAGCCCCAGCATTTT.

The chain joins TRBV28 to TRBJ2-7, with 11 bases matching TRBD2. CDR1 and CDR2 from the germline V gene are MDHEN and SYDVKM. The trim removed 2 bases at V and 0 bases at J, leaving 3 bases unmatched. The CDR3 extends over 16 amino acids. CDR3 in amino acids: CASSLLGTSGSYEQYF. The CDR3 coding sequence is TGTGCCAGCAGTTTACTTGGGACTAGCGGCTCCTACGAGCAGTACTTC.

The genes are TRBV30 and TRBJ2-5; D is unresolved. V was clipped by 4 bases and J by 2 bases, with 17 bases between them. This CDR3 has 15 residues. CDR1 is GTSNPN, CDR2 SVGIG, per germline (reference sequence). The DNA of the CDR3 is TGTGCCTGGACCGGTCCCCCGACAAGTCAAGAGACCCAGTACTTC. As protein: CAWTGPPTSQETQYF.